Below are 19 T cell receptor beta chains sequenced from a single sample in a study of early T cells in non-severe SARS-CoV-2 infection. TCRdb itself ran the 5' RACE reads through MiXCR, one entry per CDR3 protein. Here the sample spans tens of thousands of distinct CDR3 sequences, over 9% being singletons. The sequencing sample was made of whole blood. Source of these receptors: an adult who was a healthcare worker with PCR-confirmed SARS-CoV-2 infection or an uninfected control (not recorded which).

This clonotype was observed a few times. This chain connects TRBV23-1 to TRBJ2-2, with TRBD2 matching over 10 bases. TRBV23-1 counts as an open reading frame of uncertain function. V dropped 3 bases and J dropped 9; count of bases not matched to a gene: 25. The CDR3 totals 21 residues. The CDR3 region has the DNA TGCGCCAGCAGTCACCGGACAGTTCGTACTCCCCAAGCGGGGGGGCTCAGGGAGCTGTTTTTT. This encodes CASSHRTVRTPQAGGLRELFF.

This chain links TRBV7-2 with TRBJ2-1, with D possibly TRBD2 on 6 matching bases. V dropped 5 bases and J dropped 3 bases, with 14 bases sitting between them. Looked up from germline, CDR1 is SGHTA and CDR2 is FQGNSA. This CDR3 has 15 amino acids. The chain's CDR3 is CASSTAISGYNEQFF. CDR3 nucleotide sequence: TGTGCCAGCAGCACAGCCATTAGCGGCTACAATGAGCAGTTCTTC.

The chain is built from TRBV19 and TRBJ1-1; D perhaps matches TRBD1 (5 bases). The CDR3 has 14 amino acids. Germline values: CDR1 LNHDA, CDR2 SQIVND (reference sequence). The V gene lost 5 bases and the J gene lost 0 bases, with 10 bases spanning the gap. The CDR3 reads CASSYRGMNTEAFF. CDR3 sequence (DNA): TGTGCCAGTAGTTACCGGGGGATGAACACTGAAGCTTTCTTT.

This clonotype was seen a few times. The CDR3 DNA reads as TGTGCCAGCAGCTCCCGCGGGGGGGCCGTAGATACGCAGTATTTT. It yields the protein CASSSRGGAVDTQYF. The chain uses TRBV7-3 and TRBJ2-3; 9 bases agree with TRBD2. The CDR3 sequence is 15 residues long. With 4 bases clipped from V and 5 bases from J, the junction kept 7 bases outside the gene matches. Looked up from germline, CDR1 is SGHTA and CDR2 is FQGTGA.

This clonotype turned up a few times. This chain connects TRBV20-1 to TRBJ2-5; 7 bases map to TRBD2. The CDR3 spans 13 residues. In germline, CDR1 is DFQATT, CDR2 SNEGSKA (reference sequence). Trimming cost V 5 bases and J 7 bases; bases outside gene matches: 10. In nucleotides, the CDR3 is TGCAGTGCTCGCGTTGGACTAGTAGGGACCCAGTACTTC. Translating it yields CSARVGLVGTQYF.

The table lists this clonotype with a few counts. This chain links TRBV2 with TRBJ2-1; D ambiguous. CDR3 size: 12 residues. Germline values: CDR1 SNHLY, CDR2 FYNNEI. V was clipped by 0 bases and J by 9 bases, with 6 bases between them. The CDR3 DNA is TGTGCCAGCAGTGAAGCGGGCCTTGAGCAGTTCTTC. It encodes CASSEAGLEQFF. Filled out from reference TRBV2 and TRBJ2-1, the complete variable domain reads EPEVTQTPSHQVTQMGQEVILRCVPISNHLYFYWYRQILGQKVEFLVSFYNNEISEKSEIFDDQFSVERPDGSNFTLKIRSTKLEDSAMYFCASSEAGLEQFFGPGTRLTVL.

A few counts support this clonotype. This chain joins TRBV2 and TRBJ2-3; 11 nucleotides align to TRBD2. The germline V gene has CDR1 SNHLY and CDR2 FYNNEI. The CDR3 runs 18 residues. V shed 5 bases, J shed 4 bases, and the junction held 14 bases outside the gene matches. CDR3 amino acids: CASSSDSDYSGGADTQYF. The CDR3 bases are TGTGCCAGCAGTTCGGACAGCGATTATAGCGGGGGGGCAGATACGCAGTATTTT.

Judged by abundance, this clonotype is medium-sized. The genes are TRBV11-2 and TRBJ2-5, with a weak D call TRBD2 (6 bases). CDR3 length equals 14 residues. The V end was cut by 5 bases, the J end by 1 base, with 11 bases between. Germline CDR1 and CDR2: SGHAT and FQNNGV. The DNA of the CDR3 is TGTGCCAGCAGCAGAGGGACTGCCCAAGAGACCCAGTACTTC. Protein sequence: CASSRGTAQETQYF.

The sample holds many counts of this clonotype. The rearrangement joins TRBV12-3 or TRBV12-4 to TRBJ2-5; D perhaps matches TRBD2 (5 bases). This CDR3 contains 14 residues. V was cut by 3 bases and J by 1 base, with 9 bases left in between. The CDR3 protein is CASSFNLAQETQYF. The CDR3 DNA reads as TGTGCCAGCAGTTTTAACCTAGCCCAAGAGACCCAGTACTTC.

The rearrangement links TRBV29-1 to TRBJ1-1, with a weak D call TRBD1 (6 bases). The CDR3 runs 12 residues. Germline CDR1 and CDR2: SQVTM and ANQGSEA. Trimming shortened V by 4 bases and J by 9 bases, and 15 bases separated the two germline ends. The CDR3 DNA reads TGCAGCGTTGTGTCGGGGGCATCCCAAGCTTTCTTT. As protein: CSVVSGASQAFF. Variable domain in full (rest from reference TRBV29-1 and TRBJ1-1): SAVISQKPSRDICQRGTSLTIQCQVDSQVTMMFWYRQQPGQSLTLIATANQGSEATYESGFVIDKFPISRPNLTFSTLTVSNMSPEDSSIYLCSVVSGASQAFFGQGTRLTVV.

The table lists this clonotype with many counts. V gene TRBV14 combines with J gene TRBJ1-4; 7 positions agree with TRBD1. The germline CDR1 and CDR2 sequences are SGHDN and FVKESK. The junction had 6 bases not matched to a gene; V was cut back by 2 bases and J by 0 bases. This CDR3 contains 17 residues. Here the CDR3 reads CASSQRTGLATNEKLFF. Here the CDR3 DNA reads TGTGCCAGCAGCCAACGGACAGGCCTGGCAACTAATGAAAAACTGTTTTTT.

In this sample, this clonotype turned up a few times. Germline is not matched at one junction end, which may reflect a read error. The CDR3 reads CASSAAGTGGRPSDF. DNA of the CDR3: TGTGCCAGCAGCGCTGCCGGGACAGGGGGTCGTCCTTCCGACTTC. The V and J genes are TRBV7-2 and TRBJ2-7, with TRBD1 identical over 11 bases. Germline CDR1 reads SGHTA; CDR2 reads FQGNSA. This CDR3 comprises 15 residues.

This clonotype was detected ten times or more. The chain links TRBV7-9 to TRBJ1-1, with 7 bases that match TRBD1. CDR3 length: 18 amino acids. Unmatched junction bases numbered 13, after V lost 1 base and J lost 2 bases. Germline V gene data show CDR1 as SEHNR and CDR2 as FQNEAQ (reference sequence). The CDR3 nucleotides are TGTGCCAGCAGCTTAGTTATGCTGCGGGACAGCTTAAACACTGAAGCTTTCTTT. Translating gives CASSLVMLRDSLNTEAFF. The full variable domain, completed using reference TRBV7-9 and TRBJ1-1, is DTGVSQNPRHKITKRGQNVTFRCDPISEHNRLYWYRQTLGQGPEFLTYFQNEAQLEKSRLLSDRFSAERPKGSFSTLEIQRTEQGDSAMYLCASSLVMLRDSLNTEAFFGQGTRLTVV.

This CDR3 reads CASSTEGATEAFF. CDR3 DNA: TGTGCCAGCAGCACCGAAGGGGCCACTGAAGCTTTCTTT. The chain combines TRBV7-8 with TRBJ1-1; D might be TRBD1 (5 bases). Germline CDR1 SGHVS, CDR2 FQNEAQ. V gave up 5 bases and J gave up 4 bases, with 11 bases separating them. The CDR3 extends over 13 amino acids. Full variable domain (rest looked up from reference TRBV7-8 and TRBJ1-1): GAGVSQSPRYKVAKRGQDVALRCDPISGHVSLFWYQQALGQGPEFLTYFQNEAQLDKSGLPSDRFFAERPEGSVSTLKIQRTQQEDSAVYLCASSTEGATEAFFGQGTRLTVV.

V is TRBV5-6 and J is TRBJ2-1; 8 nucleotides align to TRBD2. Trimming removed 3 bases from V and 2 bases from J; junction bases left unmatched: 1. Germline CDR1 SGHDT, CDR2 YYEEEE. The CDR3 contains 14 residues. The CDR3, as DNA: TGTGCCAGCAGCTACGGGGGGGCCTACAATGAGCAGTTCTTC. Translating gives CASSYGGAYNEQFF.

The sample holds many counts of this clonotype. The V and J genes are TRBV6-6 and TRBJ2-3, with 10 bases aligning to TRBD2. V was clipped by 6 bases and J by 1 base; unmatched bases: 13. Germline CDR1 MNHNY, CDR2 SVGAGI (reference sequence). This CDR3 spans 18 amino acids. In nucleotides, the CDR3 is TGTGCCAGCAGGTCACCCCCCGGGCTAGCGGGGGGCACAGATACGCAGTATTTT. Its protein is CASRSPPGLAGGTDTQYF.

V gene TRBV19 combines with J gene TRBJ1-5; no clear D gene. There are 12 residues in the CDR3. Germline CDR1 is LNHDA and CDR2 is SQIVND (reference sequence). Trimming pared 5 bases from V and 5 bases from J, leaving 7 bases between. The CDR3 loop reads CASSFTDQPQHF. In DNA, the CDR3 is TGTGCCAGTAGTTTCACGGATCAGCCCCAGCATTTT.

The chain links TRBV6-2 or TRBV6-3 to TRBJ1-5, with D tentatively TRBD1 (6 bases). CDR3 length equals 15 residues. Germline V lookup: CDR1 MNHEY, CDR2 SVGEGT. Between the trimmed V and J ends, which lost 0 bases and 3 bases, there was a span of 9 bases. The CDR3 DNA sequence: TGTGCCAGCAGTTACTCGGACAGCCCCAATCAGCCCCAGCATTTT. Translating it yields CASSYSDSPNQPQHF.

This clonotype was detected a few times. The chain employs TRBV5-6 and TRBJ1-6; 8 nucleotides line up with TRBD1. V shed 4 bases and J 2 bases; nucleotides not matched to a gene: 5. The CDR3 has 16 amino acids. Germline values: CDR1 SGHDT, CDR2 YYEEEE. CDR3 sequence reads: CASSPRQGPYNSPLHF. CDR3 DNA: TGTGCCAGCAGCCCACGACAGGGGCCCTATAATTCACCCCTCCACTTT. The whole variable domain, remainder taken from reference TRBV5-6 and TRBJ1-6, is DAGVTQSPTHLIKTRGQQVTLRCSPKSGHDTVSWYQQALGQGPQFIFQYYEEEERQRGNFPDRFSGHQFPNYSSELNVNALLLGDSALYLCASSPRQGPYNSPLHFGNGTRLTVT.